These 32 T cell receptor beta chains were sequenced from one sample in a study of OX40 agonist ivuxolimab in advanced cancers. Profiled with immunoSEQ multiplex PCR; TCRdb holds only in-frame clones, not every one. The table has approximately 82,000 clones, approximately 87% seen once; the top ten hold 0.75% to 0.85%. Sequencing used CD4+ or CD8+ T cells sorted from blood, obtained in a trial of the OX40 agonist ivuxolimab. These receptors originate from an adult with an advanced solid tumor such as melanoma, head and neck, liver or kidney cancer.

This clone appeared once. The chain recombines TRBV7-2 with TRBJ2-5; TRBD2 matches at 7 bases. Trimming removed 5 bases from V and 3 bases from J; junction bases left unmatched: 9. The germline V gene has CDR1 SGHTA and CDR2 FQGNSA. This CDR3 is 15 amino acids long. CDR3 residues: CASSMRASGKETQYF. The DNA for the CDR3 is TGTGCCAGCAGCATGCGGGCTAGCGGAAAAGAGACCCAGTACTTC.

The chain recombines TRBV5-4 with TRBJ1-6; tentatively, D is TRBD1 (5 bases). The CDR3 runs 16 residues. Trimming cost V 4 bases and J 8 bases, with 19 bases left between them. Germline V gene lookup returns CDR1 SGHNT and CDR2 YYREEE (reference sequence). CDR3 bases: TGTGCCAGCAGCGGGGGGACCGGGTCCTTTGATTCACCCCTCCACTTT. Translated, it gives CASSGGTGSFDSPLHF.

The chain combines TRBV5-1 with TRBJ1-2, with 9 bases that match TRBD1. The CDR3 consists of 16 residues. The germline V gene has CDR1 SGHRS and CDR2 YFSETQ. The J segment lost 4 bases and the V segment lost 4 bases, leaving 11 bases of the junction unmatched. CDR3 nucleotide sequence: TGCGCCAGCAGCCCCCAGAGGACAGGGGATATCTATGGCTACACCTTC. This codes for CASSPQRTGDIYGYTF.

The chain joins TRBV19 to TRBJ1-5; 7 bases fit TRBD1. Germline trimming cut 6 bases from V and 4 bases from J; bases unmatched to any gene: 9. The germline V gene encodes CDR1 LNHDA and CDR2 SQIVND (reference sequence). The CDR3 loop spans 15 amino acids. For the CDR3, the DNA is TGTGCCAGTAGCCTCGGGACAGCAGGGAATCAGCCCCAGCATTTT. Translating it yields CASSLGTAGNQPQHF.

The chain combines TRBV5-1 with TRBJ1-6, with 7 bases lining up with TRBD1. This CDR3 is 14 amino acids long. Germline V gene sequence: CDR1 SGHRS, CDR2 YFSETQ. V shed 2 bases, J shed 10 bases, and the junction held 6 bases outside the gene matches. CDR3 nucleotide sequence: TGCGCCAGCAGCTTTGAGGGGGCGGTCTCACCCCTCCACTTT. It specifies CASSFEGAVSPLHF.

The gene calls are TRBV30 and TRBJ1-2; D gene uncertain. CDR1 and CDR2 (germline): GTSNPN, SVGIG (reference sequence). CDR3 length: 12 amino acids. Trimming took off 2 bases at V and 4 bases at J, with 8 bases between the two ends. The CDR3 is CAWSRAGYGYTF. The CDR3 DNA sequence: TGTGCCTGGAGTCGGGCTGGCTATGGCTACACCTTC.

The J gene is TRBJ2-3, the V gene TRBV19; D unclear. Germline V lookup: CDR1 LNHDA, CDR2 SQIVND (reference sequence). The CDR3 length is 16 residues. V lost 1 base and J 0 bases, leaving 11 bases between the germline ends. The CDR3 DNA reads TGTGCCAGTAGTATAGGCCTTAGCTTAAGCACAGATACGCAGTATTTT. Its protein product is CASSIGLSLSTDTQYF.

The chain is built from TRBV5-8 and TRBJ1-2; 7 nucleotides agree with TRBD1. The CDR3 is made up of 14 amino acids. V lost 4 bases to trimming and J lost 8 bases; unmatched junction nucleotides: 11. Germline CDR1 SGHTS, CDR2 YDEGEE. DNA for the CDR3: TGTGCCAGCAGCCCCGGGACAGCTAAGCACGGCTACACCTTC. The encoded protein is CASSPGTAKHGYTF. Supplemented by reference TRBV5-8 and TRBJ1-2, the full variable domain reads EAGVTQSPTHLIKTRGQQATLRCSPISGHTSVYWYQQALGLGLQFLLWYDEGEERNRGNFPPRFSGRQFPNYSSELNVNALELEDSALYLCASSPGTAKHGYTFGSGTRLTVV.

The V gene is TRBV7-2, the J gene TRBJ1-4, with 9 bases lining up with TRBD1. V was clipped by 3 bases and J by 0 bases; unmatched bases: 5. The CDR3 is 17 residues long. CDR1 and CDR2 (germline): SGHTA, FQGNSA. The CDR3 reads CASSLGQGSPTNEKLFF. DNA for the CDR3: TGTGCCAGCAGCTTGGGACAGGGAAGCCCAACTAATGAAAAACTGTTTTTT.

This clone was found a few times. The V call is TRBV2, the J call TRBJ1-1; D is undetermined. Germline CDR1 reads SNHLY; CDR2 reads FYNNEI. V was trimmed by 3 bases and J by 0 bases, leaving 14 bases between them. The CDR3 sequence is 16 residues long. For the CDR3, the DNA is TGTGCCAGCAGTGAGTTTTTGTACACATTGAACACTGAAGCTTTCTTT. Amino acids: CASSEFLYTLNTEAFF.

CDR3 sequence reads: CASSYSGGTYEQYF. The CDR3 bases are TGTGCCAGCAGTTACTCTGGCGGAACCTACGAGCAGTACTTC. The chain links TRBV6-5 to TRBJ2-7; D not certain. Trimming shortened V by 0 bases and J by 2 bases, and 8 bases separated the two germline ends. Germline loops: CDR1 MNHEY, CDR2 SVGAGI. The CDR3 consists of 14 residues.

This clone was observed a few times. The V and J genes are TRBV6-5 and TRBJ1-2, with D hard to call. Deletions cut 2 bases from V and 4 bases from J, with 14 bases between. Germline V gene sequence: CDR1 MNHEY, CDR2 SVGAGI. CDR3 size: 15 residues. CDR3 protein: CASSYGQSNGYGYTF. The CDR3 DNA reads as TGTGCCAGCAGTTACGGGCAGAGTAATGGCTATGGCTACACCTTC.

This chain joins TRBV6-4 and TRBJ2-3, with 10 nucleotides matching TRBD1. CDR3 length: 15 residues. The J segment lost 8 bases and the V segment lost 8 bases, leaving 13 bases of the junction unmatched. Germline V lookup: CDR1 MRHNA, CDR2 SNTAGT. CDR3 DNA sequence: TGTGCCAGCTCTAGGGGGACAGGGGCCGAGGGTACGCAGTATTTT. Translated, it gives CASSRGTGAEGTQYF.

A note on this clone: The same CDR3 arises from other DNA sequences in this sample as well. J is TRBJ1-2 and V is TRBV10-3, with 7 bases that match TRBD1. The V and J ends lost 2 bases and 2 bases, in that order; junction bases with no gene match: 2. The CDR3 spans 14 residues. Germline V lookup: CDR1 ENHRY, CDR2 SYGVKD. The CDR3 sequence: CAISESRGNYGYTF. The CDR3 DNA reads TGTGCCATCAGTGAGAGCAGGGGGAACTATGGCTACACCTTC.

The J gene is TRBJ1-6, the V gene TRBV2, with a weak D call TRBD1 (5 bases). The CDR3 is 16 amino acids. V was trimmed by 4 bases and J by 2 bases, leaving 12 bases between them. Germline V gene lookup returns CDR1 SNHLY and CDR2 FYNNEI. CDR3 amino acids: CASSVVAGPYNSPLHF. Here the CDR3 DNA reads TGTGCCAGCAGTGTCGTGGCAGGGCCCTATAATTCACCCCTCCACTTT.

The CDR3 spells CASSWGQDYGYTF. Here the CDR3 DNA reads TGTGCCAGCAGCTGGGGACAGGACTATGGCTACACCTTC. The genes are TRBV7-9 and TRBJ1-2; 8 bases fit TRBD1. With 4 bases clipped from V and 3 bases from J, the junction kept 1 base outside the gene matches. The CDR3 loop spans 13 amino acids. CDR1 and CDR2 (germline): SEHNR, FQNEAQ (reference sequence). The full variable domain, in which reference TRBV7-9 and TRBJ1-2 provide the parts outside the CDR3, is DTGVSQNPRHKITKRGQNVTFRCDPISEHNRLYWYRQTLGQGPEFLTYFQNEAQLEKSRLLSDRFSAERPKGSFSTLEIQRTEQGDSAMYLCASSWGQDYGYTFGSGTRLTVV.

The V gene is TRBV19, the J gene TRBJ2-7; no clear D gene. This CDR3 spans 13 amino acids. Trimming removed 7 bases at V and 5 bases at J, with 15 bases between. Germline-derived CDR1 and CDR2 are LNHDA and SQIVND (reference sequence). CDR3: CASTPPASHEQYF. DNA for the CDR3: TGTGCCAGTACCCCGCCGGCGAGCCACGAGCAGTACTTC.

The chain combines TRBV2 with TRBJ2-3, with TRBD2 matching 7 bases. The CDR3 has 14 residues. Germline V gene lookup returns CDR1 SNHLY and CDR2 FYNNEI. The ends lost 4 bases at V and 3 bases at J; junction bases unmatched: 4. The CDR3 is CASSGEGGTDTQYF. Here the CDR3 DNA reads TGTGCCAGCAGTGGGGAGGGAGGGACAGATACGCAGTATTTT.

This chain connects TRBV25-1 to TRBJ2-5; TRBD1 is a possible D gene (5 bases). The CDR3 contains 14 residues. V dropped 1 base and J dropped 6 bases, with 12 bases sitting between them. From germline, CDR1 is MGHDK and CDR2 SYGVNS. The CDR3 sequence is CASSESFRVKTQYF. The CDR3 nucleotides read TGTGCCAGCAGTGAATCGTTCAGGGTAAAGACCCAGTACTTC.

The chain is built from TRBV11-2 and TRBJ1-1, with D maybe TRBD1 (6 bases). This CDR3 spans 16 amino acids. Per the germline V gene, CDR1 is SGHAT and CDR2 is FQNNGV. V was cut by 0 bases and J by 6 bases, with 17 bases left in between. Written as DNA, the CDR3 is TGTGCCAGCAGCTTAGATGCCGGGCAGGGGAGATCTGAAGCTTTCTTT. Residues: CASSLDAGQGRSEAFF. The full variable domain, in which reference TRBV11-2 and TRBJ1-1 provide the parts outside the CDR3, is EAGVAQSPRYKIIEKRQSVAFWCNPISGHATLYWYQQILGQGPKLLIQFQNNGVVDDSQLPKDRFSAERLKGVDSTLKIQPAKLEDSAVYLCASSLDAGQGRSEAFFGQGTRLTVV.

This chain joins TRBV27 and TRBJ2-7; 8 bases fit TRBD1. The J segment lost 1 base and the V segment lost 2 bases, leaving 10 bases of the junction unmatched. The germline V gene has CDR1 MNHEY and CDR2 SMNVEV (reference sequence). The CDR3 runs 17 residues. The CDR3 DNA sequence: TGTGCCAGCAGTTTAAAGACAATAGGGACAGGATCCTACGAGCAGTACTTC. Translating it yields CASSLKTIGTGSYEQYF.

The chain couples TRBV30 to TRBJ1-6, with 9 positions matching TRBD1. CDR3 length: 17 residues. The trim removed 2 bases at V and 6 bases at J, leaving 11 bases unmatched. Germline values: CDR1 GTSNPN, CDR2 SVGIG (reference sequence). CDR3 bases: TGTGCCTGGAGTCAAAGGTCCGGGACAGGGACTAATTCACCCCTCCACTTT. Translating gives CAWSQRSGTGTNSPLHF.

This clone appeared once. In DNA form, the CDR3 reads TGTGCCAGCAGTCAGGGGACTAACTATGGCTACACCTTC. Its protein is CASSQGTNYGYTF. The chain uses TRBV6-6 and TRBJ1-2; D may be TRBD1 (6 bases). CDR1 MNHNY and CDR2 SVGAGI come from the germline V gene (reference sequence). The length of the CDR3 is 13 residues. V dropped 5 bases and J dropped 0 bases, with 7 bases sitting between them.

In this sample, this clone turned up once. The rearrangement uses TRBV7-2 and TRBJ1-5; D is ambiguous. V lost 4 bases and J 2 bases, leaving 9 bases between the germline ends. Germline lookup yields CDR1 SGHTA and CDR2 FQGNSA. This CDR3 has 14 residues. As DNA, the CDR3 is TGTGCCAGCAGCTCTAACCGGGGCAATCAGCCCCAGCATTTT. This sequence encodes CASSSNRGNQPQHF.

The CDR3 DNA reads TGTGCCAGCAGAGCGGGGGATAGCACAGATACGCAGTATTTT. Encoded protein: CASRAGDSTDTQYF. The rearrangement joins TRBV6-6 to TRBJ2-3, with TRBD2 identical over 8 bases. Germline values: CDR1 MNHNY, CDR2 SVGAGI (reference sequence). This CDR3 has 14 amino acids. After removal of 6 bases from V and 0 bases from J, the junction contained 2 bases not matched to a gene.

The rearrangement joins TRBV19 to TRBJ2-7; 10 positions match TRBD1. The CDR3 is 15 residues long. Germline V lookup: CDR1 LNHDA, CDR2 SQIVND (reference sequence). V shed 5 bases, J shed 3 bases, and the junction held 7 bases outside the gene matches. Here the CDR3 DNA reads TGTGCCAGTAGTCCCCGGACAGGGGGGGTCTACGAGCAGTACTTC. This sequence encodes CASSPRTGGVYEQYF.

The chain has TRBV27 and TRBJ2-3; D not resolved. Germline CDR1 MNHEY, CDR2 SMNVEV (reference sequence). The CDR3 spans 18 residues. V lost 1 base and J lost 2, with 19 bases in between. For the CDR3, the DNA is TGTGCCAGCAGTTTATTTAGCCCCCTAGAGAGTTTCACAGATACGCAGTATTTT. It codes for CASSLFSPLESFTDTQYF.

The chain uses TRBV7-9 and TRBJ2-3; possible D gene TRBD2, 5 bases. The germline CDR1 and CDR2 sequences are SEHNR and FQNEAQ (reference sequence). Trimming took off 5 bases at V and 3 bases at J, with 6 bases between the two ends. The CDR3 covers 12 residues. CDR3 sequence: CASSRTTDTQYF. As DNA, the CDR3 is TGTGCCAGCAGCCGGACTACAGATACGCAGTATTTT.

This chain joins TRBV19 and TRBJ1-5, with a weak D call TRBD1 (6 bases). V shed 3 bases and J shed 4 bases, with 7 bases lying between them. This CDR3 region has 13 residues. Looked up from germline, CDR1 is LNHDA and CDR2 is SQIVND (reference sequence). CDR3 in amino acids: CASSIRGNQPQHF. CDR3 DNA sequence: TGTGCCAGTAGTATCAGGGGTAATCAGCCCCAGCATTTT.

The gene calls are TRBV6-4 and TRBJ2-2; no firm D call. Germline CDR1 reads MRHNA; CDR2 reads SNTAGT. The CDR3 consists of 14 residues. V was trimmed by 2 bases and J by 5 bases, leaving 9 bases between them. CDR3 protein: CASSDEAGTGELFF. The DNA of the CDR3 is TGTGCCAGCAGTGACGAGGCCGGAACCGGGGAGCTGTTTTTT.

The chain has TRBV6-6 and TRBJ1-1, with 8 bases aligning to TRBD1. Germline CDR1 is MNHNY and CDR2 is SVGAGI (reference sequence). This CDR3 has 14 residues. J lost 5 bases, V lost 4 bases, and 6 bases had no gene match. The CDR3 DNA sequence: TGTGCCAGCAGTTCCCAGGGGGCCGGGACTGAAGCTTTCTTT. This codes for CASSSQGAGTEAFF.

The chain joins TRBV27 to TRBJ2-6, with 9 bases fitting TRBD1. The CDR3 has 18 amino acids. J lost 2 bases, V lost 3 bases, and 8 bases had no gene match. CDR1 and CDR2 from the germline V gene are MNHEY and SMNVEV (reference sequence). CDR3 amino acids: CASSFWGQGTAGANVLTF. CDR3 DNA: TGTGCCAGCAGTTTTTGGGGACAGGGAACGGCTGGGGCCAACGTCCTGACTTTC.